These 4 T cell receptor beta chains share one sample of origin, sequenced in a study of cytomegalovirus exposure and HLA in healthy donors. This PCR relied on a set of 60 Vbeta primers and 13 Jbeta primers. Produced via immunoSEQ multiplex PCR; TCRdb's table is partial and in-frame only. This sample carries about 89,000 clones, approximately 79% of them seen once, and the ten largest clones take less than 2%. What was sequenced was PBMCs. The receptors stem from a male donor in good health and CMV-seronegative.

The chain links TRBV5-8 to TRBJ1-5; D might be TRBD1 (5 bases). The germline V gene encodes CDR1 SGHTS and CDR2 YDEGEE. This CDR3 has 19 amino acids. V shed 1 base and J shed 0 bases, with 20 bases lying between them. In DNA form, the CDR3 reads TGTGCCAGCAGCTTGTCACGGGGGAGCATGACAGTTAGCAATCAGCCCCAGCATTTT. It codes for CASSLSRGSMTVSNQPQHF.

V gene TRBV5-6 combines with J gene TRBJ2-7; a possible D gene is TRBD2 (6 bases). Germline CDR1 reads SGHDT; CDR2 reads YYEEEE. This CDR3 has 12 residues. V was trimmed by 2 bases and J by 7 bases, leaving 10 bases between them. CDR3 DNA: TGTGCCAGCAGCTTCGGACTAATGGAGCAGTACTTC. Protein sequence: CASSFGLMEQYF.

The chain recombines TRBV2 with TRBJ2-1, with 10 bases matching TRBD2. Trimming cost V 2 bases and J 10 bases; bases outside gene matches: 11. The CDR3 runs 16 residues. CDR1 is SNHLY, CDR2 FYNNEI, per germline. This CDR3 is CASSESVKREGPEQFF. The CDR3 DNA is TGTGCCAGCAGTGAATCGGTTAAGCGGGAGGGCCCCGAGCAGTTCTTC.

CDR3 sequence: CASSLSGTGAGANVLTF. CDR3 DNA: TGTGCCAGCAGTTTATCGGGGACAGGGGCCGGGGCCAACGTCCTGACTTTC. The V gene is TRBV27, the J gene TRBJ2-6, with TRBD1 identical over 10 bases. The CDR3 is 17 residues long. V was pared by 0 bases and J by 4 bases, with 3 bases of the junction left unmatched. Germline-derived CDR1 and CDR2 are MNHEY and SMNVEV (reference sequence).